A single sample is the source of the 25 T cell receptor beta chains below, sequenced in a study of blood T cell repertoires in COVID-19 (dated by TCRdb to 2018 to 2021). The protocol used for the library was the immunoSEQ multiplex PCR assay. TCRdb mirrors the immuneACCESS table, restricted to in-frame sequences. Some clones are absent from its copies; in checked studies, under half trace to an unresolved V gene, and the reason for the others is unknown. The sample table lists hundreds of thousands of clones, approximately 91% of them with a count of one. Less than 10% of the sample is in the top ten clones. Material: peripheral blood. Receptor source: a man in his late teens or twenties with active or convalescent COVID-19.

This chain uses TRBV5-5 with TRBJ2-2; the D is unclear. Trimming left V 5 bases short and J 3 bases short, with 5 bases between. From germline, CDR1 is SGHKS and CDR2 YYEKEE (reference sequence). The CDR3 is 12 residues long. The chain's CDR3 is CASRSDTGELFF. The CDR3 DNA reads as TGTGCCAGCAGGTCGGACACCGGGGAGCTGTTTTTT.

This rearrangement joins TRBV15 to TRBJ1-1, with TRBD1 as a possible D gene (6 bases). CDR1 and CDR2 (germline): LNHNV, YYDKDF (reference sequence). The V gene lost 2 bases and the J gene lost 4 bases, with 14 bases spanning the gap. The CDR3 totals 15 residues. Here the CDR3 reads CATSRREGVATEAFF. The CDR3 bases are TGTGCCACCAGCAGAAGAGAGGGGGTGGCCACTGAAGCTTTCTTT.

J is TRBJ2-5 and V is TRBV7-2, with 9 bases matching TRBD1. J was trimmed by 5 bases and V by 0 bases; bases with no gene match: 4. The CDR3 consists of 15 residues. Germline V lookup: CDR1 SGHTA, CDR2 FQGNSA. In nucleotides, the CDR3 is TGTGCCAGCAGCTTAGCGGGACAGGGCTGGGAGACCCAGTACTTC. This gives the protein CASSLAGQGWETQYF.

The V call is TRBV20-1, the J call TRBJ1-2, with 8 positions matching TRBD1. The CDR3 has 11 amino acids. Germline loops: CDR1 DFQATT, CDR2 SNEGSKA (reference sequence). Losses at the gene ends were 6 bases for V and 8 bases for J; bases not matched to a gene: 5. CDR3 sequence: CSAGTGFGYTF. The CDR3 nucleotides are TGCAGTGCCGGGACAGGATTCGGCTACACCTTC.

The chain links TRBV4-1 to TRBJ2-3, with 8 positions matching TRBD2. CDR1 and CDR2 from the germline V gene are MGHRA and YSYEKL. This CDR3 contains 15 residues. Trimming took 1 base from V and 0 from J; bases not matched to a gene: 0. The chain's CDR3 is CASSQAGGSTDTQYF. Written as DNA, the CDR3 is TGCGCCAGCAGCCAAGCGGGGGGGAGCACAGATACGCAGTATTTT.

This clone was counted between two and nine times. The chain carries TRBV2 and TRBJ1-6; 9 bases line up with TRBD1. There are 14 residues in the CDR3. J was trimmed by 7 bases and V by 6 bases; bases with no gene match: 4. Per germline, CDR1 SNHLY and CDR2 FYNNEI. The CDR3 region has the DNA TGTGCCAGCAGATCCGGGACAGGGAATTCACCCCTCCACTTT. This encodes CASRSGTGNSPLHF.

This clone was recorded only once. The chain joins TRBV24-1 to TRBJ2-1; D possibly corresponds to TRBD1 (5 bases). CDR1 KGHDR and CDR2 SFDVKD come from the germline V gene. The V end lost 3 bases, the J end lost 10 bases, and 12 bases lay between the germline ends. The CDR3 covers 13 residues. CDR3 DNA sequence: TGTGCCACCAGTGATCACAGGACAAGCGAGCAGTTCTTC. Translation gives CATSDHRTSEQFF.

The chain couples TRBV6-2 or TRBV6-3 to TRBJ1-2; TRBD1 aligns across 8 bases. V gave up 4 bases and J gave up 7 bases; unmatched junction bases: 11. Germline CDR1 reads MNHEY; CDR2 reads SVGEGT. The CDR3 length is 15 residues. The CDR3: CASSSPTGDRRGYTF. The CDR3 DNA sequence: TGTGCCAGCAGTTCCCCGACAGGGGACCGGCGTGGCTACACCTTC.

The chain joins TRBV10-3 to TRBJ2-3; TRBD2 matches at 9 bases. Trimming cost V 6 bases and J 4 bases; bases outside gene matches: 5. Per germline, CDR1 ENHRY and CDR2 SYGVKD. The CDR3 totals 14 residues. The CDR3 reads CAISAGGLSDTQYF. In DNA, the CDR3 is TGTGCCATCAGCGCGGGGGGGCTTTCAGATACGCAGTATTTT.

As DNA, the CDR3 is TGCGCCAGCAGCCAACCAGTGGGAGGGGAGCAGTACTTC. This sequence encodes CASSQPVGGEQYF. The chain carries TRBV4-1 and TRBJ2-7, with 7 positions matching TRBD2. J lost 7 bases, V lost 2 bases, and 5 bases had no gene match. The germline V gene encodes CDR1 MGHRA and CDR2 YSYEKL. The CDR3 contains 13 residues.

CDR3 nucleotides: TGTGCCAGCAGCCTCCGGGACAGGGTGTTTTTGAACACTGAAGCTTTCTTT. Translation gives CASSLRDRVFLNTEAFF. The chain links TRBV5-6 to TRBJ1-1; 9 nucleotides line up with TRBD1. The CDR3 has 17 residues. Germline V gene data show CDR1 as SGHDT and CDR2 as YYEEEE. The V gene end was trimmed by 4 bases and the J gene end by 0 bases; junction bases not matched to a gene: 10. Drawing the rest from reference TRBV5-6 and TRBJ1-1, the complete variable domain is DAGVTQSPTHLIKTRGQQVTLRCSPKSGHDTVSWYQQALGQGPQFIFQYYEEEERQRGNFPDRFSGHQFPNYSSELNVNALLLGDSALYLCASSLRDRVFLNTEAFFGQGTRLTVV.

V is TRBV6-6 and J is TRBJ1-1, with 7 bases aligning to TRBD1. The junction had 7 bases not matched to a gene; V was cut back by 10 bases and J by 8 bases. CDR1 is MNHNY and CDR2 is SVGAGI in the germline V gene (reference sequence). The CDR3 has 11 amino acids. The CDR3 sequence: CAIETGKEAFF. The CDR3, as DNA: TGTGCCATCGAGACAGGGAAAGAAGCTTTCTTT.

V gene TRBV27 combines with J gene TRBJ1-2, with a tentative D call TRBD1 (6 bases). CDR1 MNHEY and CDR2 SMNVEV come from the germline V gene (reference sequence). V was trimmed by 3 bases and J by 3 bases, leaving 17 bases between them. CDR3 length: 16 amino acids. For the CDR3, the DNA is TGTGCCAGCAGTTTCGGTCGCGGGGGGCAGCACTATGGCTACACCTTC. It codes for CASSFGRGGQHYGYTF.

Points on this clone: The sample holds other DNA sequences that translate to the same CDR3. The V gene is TRBV7-2, the J gene TRBJ2-3; TRBD2 is a possible D gene (6 bases). CDR1 SGHTA and CDR2 FQGNSA come from the germline V gene. V was trimmed by 1 base and J by 4 bases, leaving 6 bases between them. This CDR3 spans 13 amino acids. The CDR3 coding sequence is TGTGCCAGCAGCTTAGGGGGGGCAGATACGCAGTATTTT. Translating it yields CASSLGGADTQYF.

This clone was recorded only once. J is TRBJ2-5 and V is TRBV15; D is perhaps TRBD2 (5 bases). Between the trimmed V and J ends, which lost 1 base and 2 bases, there was a span of 11 bases. This CDR3 contains 15 residues. Germline CDR1 and CDR2: LNHNV and YYDKDF (reference sequence). The CDR3 here is CATSRVPGSQETQYF. The CDR3 DNA follows: TGTGCCACCAGCAGAGTCCCGGGGTCACAAGAGACCCAGTACTTC. Full variable domain (outside the CDR3, taken from reference TRBV15 and TRBJ2-5): DAMVIQNPRYQVTQFGKPVTLSCSQTLNHNVMYWYQQKSSQAPKLLFHYYDKDFNNEADTPDNFQSRRPNTSFCFLDIRSPGLGDTAMYLCATSRVPGSQETQYFGPGTRLLVL.

V and J are TRBV6-4 and TRBJ1-5; TRBD1 agrees at 7 bases. The germline gives CDR1 MRHNA, CDR2 SNTAGT. The CDR3 sequence is 16 residues long. The J segment lost 1 base and the V segment lost 6 bases, leaving 9 bases of the junction unmatched. The CDR3 reads CASSFLDRSSNQPQHF. The CDR3 nucleotides are TGTGCCAGCAGCTTCTTGGACAGGTCCAGCAATCAGCCCCAGCATTTT.

The chain combines TRBV9 with TRBJ2-3; no definite D call. The CDR3 is 10 residues long. Germline CDR1 is SGDLS and CDR2 is YYNGEE. V was shortened by 7 bases and J by 4 bases, with 4 bases between the two germline ends. As DNA, the CDR3 is TGTGCCAGCCTCGCAGATACGCAGTATTTT. This encodes CASLADTQYF.

This sequence joins TRBV5-1 and TRBJ2-2; a possible D gene is TRBD2 (5 bases). Germline CDR1 reads SGHRS; CDR2 reads YFSETQ. Deletions cut 0 bases from V and 7 bases from J, with 13 bases between. CDR3 length equals 15 residues. For the CDR3, the DNA is TGCGCCAGCAGCTTGGGAGTGGAGGCGGGCGGGGAGCTGTTTTTT. Translated: CASSLGVEAGGELFF.

This chain connects TRBV6-5 to TRBJ1-2, with a weak D call TRBD1 (5 bases). V dropped 8 bases and J dropped 0 bases, with 10 bases sitting between them. Germline V gives CDR1 MNHEY, CDR2 SVGAGI. This CDR3 region has 13 residues. The CDR3 protein is CASLGHSNYGYTF. The CDR3 DNA is TGTGCCAGCCTCGGACATTCTAACTATGGCTACACCTTC.

The chain has TRBV29-1 and TRBJ2-1; D is unclear. The CDR3 consists of 14 residues. V was trimmed by 4 bases and J by 0 bases, leaving 10 bases between them. Germline loops: CDR1 SQVTM, CDR2 ANQGSEA. The DNA for the CDR3 is TGCAGCGTTGGACCCCCGGGCTCCTACAATGAGCAGTTCTTC. Protein product: CSVGPPGSYNEQFF.

This clone turned up a few times. This chain uses TRBV7-9 with TRBJ2-7; TRBD1 aligns across 7 bases. This CDR3 is 14 amino acids long. The germline V gene encodes CDR1 SEHNR and CDR2 FQNEAQ (reference sequence). Trimming removed 9 bases from V and 5 bases from J; junction bases left unmatched: 13. The DNA for the CDR3 is TGTGCCAGTGATCGCCGGGACAGCGACAACGAGCAGTACTTC. This sequence encodes CASDRRDSDNEQYF.

The J gene is TRBJ1-3, the V gene TRBV5-1; D unclear. The CDR3 length is 14 residues. V was cut by 0 bases and J by 0 bases, with 4 bases left in between. The germline CDR1 and CDR2 sequences are SGHRS and YFSETQ. CDR3 sequence: CASSLDNSGNTIYF. The CDR3 DNA sequence: TGCGCCAGCAGCTTGGACAACTCTGGAAACACCATATATTTT. Variable domain in full (rest from reference TRBV5-1 and TRBJ1-3): KAGVTQTPRYLIKTRGQQVTLSCSPISGHRSVSWYQQTPGQGLQFLFEYFSETQRNKGNFPGRFSGRQFSNSRSEMNVSTLELGDSALYLCASSLDNSGNTIYFGEGSWLTVV.

V and J are TRBV12-3 or TRBV12-4 and TRBJ1-4; D is perhaps TRBD1 (6 bases). V was shortened by 5 bases and J by 15 bases, with 16 bases between the two germline ends. This CDR3 is 12 amino acids long. DNA of the CDR3: TGTGCCAGCAGTGCCGCACAGGGCCGGATGTTTTTT. Its translation: CASSAAQGRMFF.

The CDR3 loop is CASSSRQGAEAFF. The CDR3 DNA reads TGTGCCAGCAGCTCGCGACAGGGGGCTGAAGCTTTCTTT. The J gene is TRBJ1-1, the V gene TRBV7-6; TRBD1 matches at 9 bases. CDR1 and CDR2 (germline): SGHVS, FNYEAQ. This CDR3 contains 13 residues. The J segment lost 6 bases and the V segment lost 4 bases, leaving 3 bases of the junction unmatched.

The J gene is TRBJ1-5, the V gene TRBV6-5, with D hard to call. The CDR3 contains 14 residues. Per germline, CDR1 MNHEY and CDR2 SVGAGI. V shed 6 bases and J shed 6 bases, with 15 bases lying between them. CDR3 sequence: CASSTDTTPQPQHF. CDR3 nucleotides: TGTGCCAGCAGCACTGACACAACCCCTCAGCCCCAGCATTTT.